This T cell receptor (beta chain) was recorded in a study of cytomegalovirus exposure and HLA in healthy donors. This CDR3 region has 13 residues. V lost 5 bases, J lost 8 bases, and 18 bases lay in between. Germline lookup yields CDR1 GTSNPN and CDR2 SVGIG (reference sequence). The PCR contained 60 Vbeta and 13 Jbeta primers. Sequencing used immunoSEQ multiplex PCR; TCRdb keeps in-frame clones, though not all of them. The repertoire holds 85,000 to 130,000 clones, with around 74% as singletons. The TCR comes from a male donor in good health and CMV-seropositive. The sample was PBMCs. The gene calls are TRBV30 and TRBJ1-2, with D possibly being TRBD1 (5 bases). The CDR3 nucleotides read TGTGCCTGGGTTTCGACAGATCTTAGAGGCTACACCTTC. This codes for CAWVSTDLRGYTF.